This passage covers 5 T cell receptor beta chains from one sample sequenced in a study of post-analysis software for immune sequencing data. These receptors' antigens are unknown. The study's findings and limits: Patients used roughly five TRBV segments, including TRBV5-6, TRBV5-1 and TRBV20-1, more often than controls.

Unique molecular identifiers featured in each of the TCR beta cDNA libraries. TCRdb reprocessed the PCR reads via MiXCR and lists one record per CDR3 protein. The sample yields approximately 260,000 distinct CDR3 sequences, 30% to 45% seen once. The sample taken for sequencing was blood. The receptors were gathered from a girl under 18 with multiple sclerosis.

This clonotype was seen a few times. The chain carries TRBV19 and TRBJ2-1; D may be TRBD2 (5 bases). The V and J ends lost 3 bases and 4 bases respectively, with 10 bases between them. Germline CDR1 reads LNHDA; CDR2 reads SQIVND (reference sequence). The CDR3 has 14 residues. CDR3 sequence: CASSILAGYNEQFF. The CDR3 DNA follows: TGTGCCAGTAGTATCCTAGCAGGTTACAATGAGCAGTTCTTC.

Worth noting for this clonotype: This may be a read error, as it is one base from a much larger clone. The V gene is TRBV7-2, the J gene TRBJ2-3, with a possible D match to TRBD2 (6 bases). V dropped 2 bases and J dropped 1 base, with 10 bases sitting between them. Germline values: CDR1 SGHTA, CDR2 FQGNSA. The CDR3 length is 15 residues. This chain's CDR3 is CASSLQASGTDTQYF. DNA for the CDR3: TGTGCCAGCAGCTTACAGGCTAGCGGCACAGATACGCAGTATTTT. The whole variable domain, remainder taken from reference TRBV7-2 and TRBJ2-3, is GAGVSQSPSNKVTEKGKDVELRCDPISGHTALYWYRQSLGQGLEFLIYFQGNSAPDKSGLPSDRFSAERTGGSVSTLTIQRTQQEDSAVYLCASSLQASGTDTQYFGPGTRLTVL.

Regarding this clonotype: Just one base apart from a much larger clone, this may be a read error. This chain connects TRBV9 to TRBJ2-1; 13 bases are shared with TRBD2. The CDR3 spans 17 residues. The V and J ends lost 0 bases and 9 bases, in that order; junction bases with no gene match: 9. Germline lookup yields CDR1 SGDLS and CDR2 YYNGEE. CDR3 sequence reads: CASSVGAGLAGDSEQFF. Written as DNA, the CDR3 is TGTGCCAGCAGCGTAGGGGCCGGACTAGCGGGAGACAGTGAGCAGTTCTTC.

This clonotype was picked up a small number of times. The CDR3 DNA follows: TGTGCCAGCAGCTTAGCGGGTAGCGGGAGGGCGGTCAATGAGCAGTTCTTC. This codes for CASSLAGSGRAVNEQFF. V is TRBV7-6 and J is TRBJ2-1, with 11 bases fitting TRBD2. The length of the CDR3 is 17 residues. V lost 0 bases, J lost 6 bases, and 7 bases stayed unmatched. Germline CDR1 is SGHVS and CDR2 is FNYEAQ.

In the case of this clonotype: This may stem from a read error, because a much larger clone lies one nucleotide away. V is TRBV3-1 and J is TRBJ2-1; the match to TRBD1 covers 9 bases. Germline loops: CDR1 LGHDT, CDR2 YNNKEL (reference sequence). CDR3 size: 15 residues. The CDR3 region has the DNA TGTGCCAGCAGGCATACAGGGGGCGCCTTCGATGAGCTGTTCTTC. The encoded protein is CASRHTGGAFDELFF.